This T cell receptor beta chain originates from a study of shared clonotypes between healthy human individuals. General study points: It was anticipated that sequencing depth would influence how many clonotypes donors shared.

Every contributor of samples was a Caucasian grown-up residing in Nashville, Tennessee. The trim removed 5 bases at V and 6 bases at J, leaving 5 bases unmatched. CDR1 SGHTA and CDR2 FQGNSA come from the germline V gene. CDR3 length equals 13 residues. Sequenced by immunoSEQ multiplex PCR; TCRdb stores in-frame clones only, minus some. The sample lists around 350,000 clones, less than 85% occurring once. The table lists this clone with a few counts. Antigen: not known. Sequenced material: memory CD4+ T cells sorted from blood. Described subset: CD45RA-negative fraction. The chain links TRBV7-2 to TRBJ2-3; 7 nucleotides line up with TRBD1. The clonotype originates from a man aged 30 to 45 in good health. The DNA of the CDR3 is TGTGCCAGCAGCATGCGACAGGGCGATACGCAGTATTTT. It translates to CASSMRQGDTQYF.